The 32 T cell receptor beta chains given below trace back to one sample, sequenced in a study of technical replicates of blood from a few donors. Assay: immunoSEQ multiplex PCR; the TCRdb copy retains only in-frame clones and omits some. The repertoire holds some 77,000 clones, with around 90% as singletons. Material: T cells isolated from PBMCs. These TCRs come from a human donor in good health.

The count of this clone is one. The chain employs TRBV25-1 and TRBJ2-1; the match to TRBD2 covers 16 bases. After removal of 2 bases from V and 6 bases from J, the junction contained 7 bases not matched to a gene. The CDR3 is 18 residues long. Germline CDR1 and CDR2: MGHDK and SYGVNS. The CDR3 DNA reads TGTGCCAGCAGTGAAATGGGACTAGCGGGAGGGATCGGCAATGAGCAGTTCTTC. Its protein product is CASSEMGLAGGIGNEQFF.

The chain combines TRBV6-1 with TRBJ1-5; D ambiguous. CDR1 MNHNS and CDR2 SASEGT come from the germline V gene. The V end lost 7 bases, the J end lost 0 bases, and 13 bases lay between the germline ends. This CDR3 region has 15 residues. CDR3 nucleotide sequence: TGTGCCAGCATCCTAGGCAGAAATAGCAATCAGCCCCAGCATTTT. Amino acids: CASILGRNSNQPQHF.

The chain employs TRBV18 and TRBJ1-5; D call uncertain. CDR3 length equals 13 residues. Germline CDR1 reads KGHSH; CDR2 reads LQKENI. Trimming left V 2 bases short and J 5 bases short, with 7 bases between. CDR3: CASSPMGDQPQHF. In DNA, the CDR3 is TGTGCCAGCTCACCAATGGGAGATCAGCCCCAGCATTTT.

V is TRBV25-1 and J is TRBJ2-1; TRBD2 agrees at 8 bases. J lost 4 bases, V lost 6 bases, and 8 bases had no gene match. This CDR3 region has 15 residues. Germline CDR1 and CDR2: MGHDK and SYGVNS. The CDR3 DNA is TGTGCCAGCAGCCTACTAGCGGCACCTTACAATGAGCAGTTCTTC. Translating it yields CASSLLAAPYNEQFF.

The V gene is TRBV5-6, the J gene TRBJ2-7; D is perhaps TRBD1 (5 bases). The CDR3 spans 14 residues. CDR1 and CDR2 (germline): SGHDT, YYEEEE. V lost 3 bases to trimming and J lost 2 bases, with 12 bases between them. CDR3 region: CASSYLGQTYEQYF. The DNA for the CDR3 is TGTGCCAGCAGCTATCTTGGACAAACCTACGAGCAGTACTTC.

The chain employs TRBV15 and TRBJ1-4; the match to TRBD1 covers 7 bases. V dropped 1 base and J dropped 7; count of bases not matched to a gene: 6. Germline lookup yields CDR1 LNHNV and CDR2 YYDKDF (reference sequence). The CDR3 sequence is 15 residues long. In DNA, the CDR3 is TGTGCCACCAGCAGAGTAGCAGGGGGTTTTGAAAAACTGTTTTTT. This encodes CATSRVAGGFEKLFF.

The genes are TRBV20-1 and TRBJ1-1; D call uncertain. The V gene lost 8 bases and the J gene lost 5 bases, with 12 bases spanning the gap. Germline CDR1 DFQATT, CDR2 SNEGSKA (reference sequence). CDR3 size: 11 residues. DNA of the CDR3: TGCAGTCGGGAGTGGCTAACTGAAGCTTTCTTT. Its protein is CSREWLTEAFF.

The chain uses TRBV27 and TRBJ1-3; TRBD1 might be the D (6 bases). The CDR3 spans 13 residues. The germline CDR1 and CDR2 sequences are MNHEY and SMNVEV (reference sequence). Trimming took off 5 bases at V and 1 base at J, with 6 bases between the two ends. The chain's CDR3 is CASSTGSGNTIYF. The CDR3 region has the DNA TGTGCCAGCAGTACAGGGTCTGGAAACACCATATATTTT.

The chain has TRBV7-9 and TRBJ2-3; TRBD2 aligns across 10 bases. CDR3 length: 18 residues. Germline V lookup: CDR1 SEHNR, CDR2 FQNEAQ (reference sequence). V shed 0 bases, J shed 3 bases, and the junction held 9 bases outside the gene matches. The CDR3 reads CASSLAELAGLGTDTQYF. The CDR3 nucleotides read TGTGCCAGCAGCTTAGCCGAACTAGCGGGATTGGGGACAGATACGCAGTATTTT.

This clone has just a few counts. The chain has TRBV2 and TRBJ2-1; TRBD2 agrees at 10 bases. Germline V CDR1 and CDR2: SNHLY, FYNNEI. The V and J ends lost 2 bases and 10 bases, in that order; junction bases with no gene match: 11. The CDR3 totals 16 residues. The CDR3 sequence: CASSERVAGGRREQFF. The DNA of the CDR3 is TGTGCCAGCAGTGAAAGGGTAGCGGGAGGCCGGCGCGAGCAGTTCTTC.

The chain joins TRBV4-1 to TRBJ2-3, with D perhaps matching TRBD2 (5 bases). CDR3 size: 16 residues. With 0 bases removed from V and 0 bases from J, the gap between germline ends came to 10 bases. Germline CDR1 and CDR2: MGHRA and YSYEKL. The CDR3 spells CASSQDPPGSTDTQYF. For the CDR3, the DNA is TGCGCCAGCAGCCAAGATCCGCCGGGAAGCACAGATACGCAGTATTTT.

The chain links TRBV18 to TRBJ2-3, with D hard to call. Germline CDR1 is KGHSH and CDR2 is LQKENI. V lost 3 bases to trimming and J lost 0 bases, with 4 bases between them. This CDR3 is 13 amino acids long. In DNA form, the CDR3 reads TGTGCCAGCTCACCCCCTAGCACAGATACGCAGTATTTT. Its translation is CASSPPSTDTQYF.

This rearrangement joins TRBV6-6 to TRBJ1-5, with 8 bases aligning to TRBD1. CDR3 length: 15 residues. Germline loops: CDR1 MNHNY, CDR2 SVGAGI (reference sequence). Trimming at V came to 5 bases and at J to 6 bases, leaving 9 bases not matched to a gene. In DNA, the CDR3 is TGTGCCAGCAGTGGACAGGGTGGAGGGGCTCAGCCCCAGCATTTT. This encodes CASSGQGGGAQPQHF.

The J gene is TRBJ2-2, the V gene TRBV29-1; the D gene is possibly TRBD1 (6 bases). The ends were cut back, 3 bases at V and 4 bases at J, with 6 bases in the middle. The CDR3 consists of 12 residues. CDR1 SQVTM and CDR2 ANQGSEA come from the germline V gene. The CDR3 here is CSVEGATGELFF. As DNA, the CDR3 is TGCAGCGTTGAGGGGGCCACCGGGGAGCTGTTTTTT.

This clone was seen a single time. The chain recombines TRBV18 with TRBJ2-3, with D possibly TRBD2 on 7 matching bases. V lost 5 bases and J 1 base, leaving 25 bases between the germline ends. There are 19 residues in the CDR3. Per germline, CDR1 KGHSH and CDR2 LQKENI. The DNA for the CDR3 is TGTGCCAGCTCATCAAACAGGGAAATCGGCCTAGCGGGCACAGATACGCAGTATTTT. Translated: CASSSNREIGLAGTDTQYF.

The chain has TRBV10-3 and TRBJ1-1; 8 bases agree with TRBD1. Germline assignment: CDR1 ENHRY and CDR2 SYGVKD. This CDR3 region has 13 residues. Trimming removed 10 bases from V and 0 bases from J; junction bases left unmatched: 4. The CDR3 is CATGTGMNTEAFF. The CDR3 nucleotides are TGTGCCACTGGGACAGGAATGAACACTGAAGCTTTCTTT.

The J gene is TRBJ2-7, the V gene TRBV10-3; 10 positions match TRBD2. The V gene's germline CDR1 is ENHRY and CDR2 SYGVKD. Trimming took 0 bases from V and 4 from J; bases not matched to a gene: 15. This CDR3 has 19 residues. The CDR3 sequence is CAISESPLAGIRIVYEQYF. The CDR3 nucleotides are TGTGCCATCAGTGAGTCCCCACTAGCGGGGATACGAATCGTATACGAGCAGTACTTC.

This clone was observed a single time. The chain joins TRBV19 to TRBJ1-1; 7 bases match TRBD1. CDR3 length: 15 residues. Per the germline V gene, CDR1 is LNHDA and CDR2 is SQIVND (reference sequence). J was trimmed by 0 bases and V by 2 bases; bases with no gene match: 3. CDR3 nucleotides: TGTGCCAGTAGTATAAGGGGACAGCTGAACACTGAAGCTTTCTTT. It translates to CASSIRGQLNTEAFF.

The chain carries TRBV20-1 and TRBJ2-1, with TRBD2 matching over 8 bases. This CDR3 contains 11 residues. The junction had 5 bases not matched to a gene; V was cut back by 4 bases and J by 12 bases. Germline V lookup: CDR1 DFQATT, CDR2 SNEGSKA (reference sequence). CDR3 residues: CSATERERQFF. CDR3 DNA: TGCAGTGCTACAGAGCGGGAGCGGCAGTTCTTC.

The sample holds one count of this clone. The chain is built from TRBV6-5 and TRBJ2-4, with TRBD1 matching over 11 bases. V lost 6 bases and J lost 8; bases outside the gene matches: 9. The CDR3 runs to 15 residues. Germline-derived CDR1 and CDR2 are MNHEY and SVGAGI. Here the CDR3 reads CASRRDRGSIYIQYF. The CDR3 coding sequence is TGTGCCAGCAGGCGGGACAGGGGGAGTATATACATTCAGTACTTC.

The chain is built from TRBV5-1 and TRBJ2-3, with 11 bases matching TRBD1. This CDR3 spans 16 amino acids. With 3 bases clipped from V and 3 bases from J, the junction kept 6 bases outside the gene matches. Germline V gene data show CDR1 as SGHRS and CDR2 as YFSETQ. DNA of the CDR3: TGCGCCAGCAGCTCCCGGACAGGGGGCGCGACAGATACGCAGTATTTT. This codes for CASSSRTGGATDTQYF.

The chain recombines TRBV7-3 with TRBJ2-1; 11 bases line up with TRBD2. Germline CDR1 reads SGHTA; CDR2 reads FQGTGA. This CDR3 is 15 amino acids long. V dropped 4 bases and J dropped 7; count of bases not matched to a gene: 6. The CDR3 sequence is CASSSSSGRFNEQFF. CDR3 nucleotides: TGTGCCAGCAGCTCCTCTAGCGGGAGGTTTAATGAGCAGTTCTTC.

The V call is TRBV9, the J call TRBJ2-2, with D tentatively TRBD1 (6 bases). The CDR3 has 14 residues. The germline CDR1 and CDR2 sequences are SGDLS and YYNGEE. The germline V and J ends were trimmed by 5 bases and 1 base, with 9 bases remaining between them. The CDR3: CASRDRENTGELFF. For the CDR3, the DNA is TGTGCCAGCAGGGACAGAGAGAACACCGGGGAGCTGTTTTTT.

About this clone: This CDR3 is also generated by other DNA sequences in the sample. The chain carries TRBV6-5 and TRBJ1-1; 8 bases line up with TRBD1. The CDR3 is made up of 14 amino acids. From germline, CDR1 is MNHEY and CDR2 SVGAGI. V lost 5 bases and J lost 1; bases outside the gene matches: 3. Written as DNA, the CDR3 is TGTGCCAGCAGTCGCGGACAGGGGAACACTGAAGCTTTCTTT. Translation: CASSRGQGNTEAFF.

The chain joins TRBV6-6 to TRBJ1-2, with 7 bases identical to TRBD1. Germline CDR1 reads MNHNY; CDR2 reads SVGAGI (reference sequence). The CDR3 loop spans 15 amino acids. Trimming at V came to 0 bases and at J to 4 bases, leaving 5 bases not matched to a gene. CDR3 loop: CASSYSLGQTYGYTF. DNA for the CDR3: TGTGCCAGCAGTTACTCGTTGGGACAGACCTATGGCTACACCTTC.

CDR3 nucleotides: TGTGCCAGCAGCCTCGACAGAACATTTCAAGAGACCCAGTACTTC. This codes for CASSLDRTFQETQYF. This chain connects TRBV7-2 to TRBJ2-5; D perhaps matches TRBD1 (5 bases). The length of the CDR3 is 15 residues. In germline, CDR1 is SGHTA, CDR2 FQGNSA. V was shortened by 5 bases and J by 2 bases, with 15 bases between the two germline ends.

This chain connects TRBV25-1 to TRBJ2-6; D unresolved. The V end was cut by 8 bases, the J end by 9 bases, with 14 bases between. The CDR3 runs 13 residues. Germline V CDR1 and CDR2: MGHDK, SYGVNS. In nucleotides, the CDR3 is TGTGCCAGCGCCCCACGAGGTGACAACGTCCTGACTTTC. Translating gives CASAPRGDNVLTF.

The chain is built from TRBV11-2 and TRBJ2-5; tentatively, D is TRBD1 (6 bases). Germline values: CDR1 SGHAT, CDR2 FQNNGV. V lost 4 bases, J lost 9 bases, and 6 bases lay in between. The CDR3 has 10 amino acids. The CDR3 loop is CASSSGAQYF. DNA for the CDR3: TGTGCCAGCAGCTCAGGGGCCCAGTACTTC.

This clone was counted once. The chain uses TRBV11-2 and TRBJ2-1; 13 bases are shared with TRBD2. Germline V lookup: CDR1 SGHAT, CDR2 FQNNGV. CDR3 length: 14 amino acids. Trimming removed 7 bases from V and 7 bases from J; junction bases left unmatched: 4. CDR3: CASKTSGRGNEQFF. Written as DNA, the CDR3 is TGTGCCAGCAAAACTAGCGGGAGGGGGAATGAGCAGTTCTTC.

The gene calls are TRBV6-5 and TRBJ2-1; a possible D gene is TRBD1 (6 bases). From germline, CDR1 is MNHEY and CDR2 SVGAGI. V lost 7 bases, J lost 10 bases, and 11 bases lay in between. This CDR3 has 11 amino acids. CDR3 sequence reads: CASILQGEQFF. CDR3 DNA sequence: TGTGCCAGCATCTTACAGGGAGAGCAGTTCTTC.

This sequence joins TRBV14 and TRBJ2-7; possible D gene TRBD2, 6 bases. The CDR3 loop spans 16 amino acids. Germline values: CDR1 SGHDN, CDR2 FVKESK. Trimming took off 1 base at V and 0 bases at J, with 13 bases between the two ends. DNA of the CDR3: TGTGCCAGCAGCCAAGTCTGGGTAGCGGTCTCCTACGAGCAGTACTTC. Its translation is CASSQVWVAVSYEQYF. Variable domain in full (rest from reference TRBV14 and TRBJ2-7): EAGVTQFPSHSVIEKGQTVTLRCDPISGHDNLYWYRRVMGKEIKFLLHFVKESKQDESGMPNNRFLAERTGGTYSTLKVQPAELEDSGVYFCASSQVWVAVSYEQYFGPGTRLTVT.

This chain joins TRBV7-9 and TRBJ1-4, with D hard to call. Germline loops: CDR1 SEHNR, CDR2 FQNEAQ (reference sequence). V was pared by 4 bases and J by 4 bases, with 10 bases between. This CDR3 spans 14 amino acids. CDR3 sequence (DNA): TGTGCCAGCAGCTCGGGGAATAGTAATGAAAAACTGTTTTTT. This codes for CASSSGNSNEKLFF.